This record concerns one TCR beta chain sequence. This entry belongs to a study of shared clonotypes between healthy human individuals. CDR3 length: 15 amino acids. Trimming removed 4 bases from V and 9 bases from J, with 19 bases in between. CDR1 and CDR2 (germline): MGHRA, YSYEKL. The input for sorted-subset replicate PCRs was around 0.2 ug DNA, around 30,000 T cell genomes. Measured with immunoSEQ multiplex PCR; TCRdb has only the in-frame clones, and not every one. The repertoire consists of over a million clones, with roughly 96% occurring once and the leading ten covering over 1%. V is TRBV4-1 and J is TRBJ2-1, with D possibly matching TRBD2 (6 bases). This clonotype was sampled from a man in his thirties or forties in good health. What was sequenced was naive CD4+ T cells sorted from blood. Regarding subset: CD45RA+ positively selected. CDR3 in DNA: TGCGCCAGCAGCCTCGTCGGCGGGGCCGGGGGTGAGCAGTTCTTC. This encodes CASSLVGGAGGEQFF.